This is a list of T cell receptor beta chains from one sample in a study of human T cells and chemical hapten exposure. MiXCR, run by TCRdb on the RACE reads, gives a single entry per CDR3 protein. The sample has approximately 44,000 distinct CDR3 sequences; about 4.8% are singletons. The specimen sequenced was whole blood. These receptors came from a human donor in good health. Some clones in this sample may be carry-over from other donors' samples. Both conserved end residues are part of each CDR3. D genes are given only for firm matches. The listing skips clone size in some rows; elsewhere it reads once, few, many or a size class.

TGTGCCAGCTCACCACCAAGCGGGAGGATCGCAGATACGCAGTATTTT	CASSPPSGRIADTQYF	few	TRBJ2-3	TRBV18	TRBD2
TGTGCCAGCAGCCCCCGGACAGGGAATCAGCCCCAGCATTTT	CASSPRTGNQPQHF	few	TRBJ1-5	TRBV7-6	TRBD1
TGTGCCAGCAGTCCCTCTAGGGTAGCGGGAACCGGGGAGCTGTTTTTT	CASSPSRVAGTGELFF	many	TRBJ2-2	TRBV28	TRBD2
TGTGCCAGCAGTGCCGGGACTAGATTCTACGAGCAGTACTTC	CASSAGTRFYEQYF	few	TRBJ2-7	TRBV28	TRBD2
TGTGCCAGCAGTTATGAGCAGTCCGGGGCCAACGTCCTGACTTTC	CASSYEQSGANVLTF	many	TRBJ2-6	TRBV6-6	-
TGTGCCAGCAGCTCCGGGGGCCTCTCTGGGGCCAACGTCCTGACTTTC	CASSSGGLSGANVLTF	many	TRBJ2-6	TRBV28	-
TGTGCCATCAGCTCAGACAGCTATCAGCCCCAGCATTTT	CAISSDSYQPQHF	many	TRBJ1-5	TRBV10-3	-
TGTGCCAGCAGCTCCTCAGAAGATACGCAGTATTTT	CASSSSEDTQYF	many	TRBJ2-3	TRBV13	-
TGCAGTGCCCGAACAGGGAATCAGCCCCAGCATTTT	CSARTGNQPQHF	few	TRBJ1-5	TRBV20-1	-
TGTGCCAGCAGTTACTCTAGGGACCTAAACTATGGCTACACCTTC	CASSYSRDLNYGYTF	few	TRBJ1-2	TRBV6-5	-
TGTGCCAGCAGTGAATTGGATAGCGGGAGGGCCTTCAATGAGCAGTTCTTC	CASSELDSGRAFNEQFF	many	TRBJ2-1	TRBV6-1	TRBD2
TGTGCCAGCAGTTTAGCGGCAGGGTGGACTGAAGCTTTCTTT	CASSLAAGWTEAFF	few	TRBJ1-1	TRBV12-3/TRBV12-4	-
TGTGCCACCAGTGAGACCGGACAGTCGGGGGCGAGTGAGCAGTTCTTC	CATSETGQSGASEQFF	many	TRBJ2-1	TRBV24-1	-
TGCAGTGCTGAGACAGGGACAGATACGCAGTATTTT	CSAETGTDTQYF	medium-sized	TRBJ2-3	TRBV20-1	TRBD1
TGCGCCAGCAGCTTGGAGGCTAGCGGAGCGTACGAGCAGTACTTC	CASSLEASGAYEQYF	few	TRBJ2-7	TRBV5-1	TRBD2
TGTGCCAGCAGCCAAATGAGGCCGGACAGGGGGGGTGAAAAACTGTTTTTT	CASSQMRPDRGGEKLFF	many	TRBJ1-4	TRBV16	TRBD1
TGTGCCAGCAGCTTAGCGGTCCTGGGACAGGGGGCGGACACTGAAGCTTTCTTT	CASSLAVLGQGADTEAFF	many	TRBJ1-1	TRBV11-2	TRBD1
TGTGCCAGCAGTTTCCTCGGGACTAGCGGCACAGATACGCAGTATTTT	CASSFLGTSGTDTQYF	-	TRBJ2-3	TRBV27	TRBD2
TGTGCCAGCAGTATCACCGGGACAGGTAACAATGAGCAGTTCTTC	CASSITGTGNNEQFF	few	TRBJ2-1	TRBV28	TRBD1
TGTGCCAGCAGTTACGCCTTCAGGGGGCCGGGCACTGAAGCTTTCTTT	CASSYAFRGPGTEAFF	-	TRBJ1-1	TRBV6-5	TRBD1
TGCAGCGTTGAATCTTGGGCTAGCGGGAGAGATACGCAGTATTTT	CSVESWASGRDTQYF	many	TRBJ2-3	TRBV29-1	TRBD2
TGTGCCAGCAGTTCTCACCCGGGACAGGGGGGCTACAATGAGCAGTTCTTC	CASSSHPGQGGYNEQFF	many	TRBJ2-1	TRBV28	TRBD1
TGCAGCGTTGAGGGCAGGGGGAGAGAGACCCAGTACTTC	CSVEGRGRETQYF	many	TRBJ2-5	TRBV29-1	TRBD1
TGTGCCAGCAGTTTATCCTCCGGAGGGGGGGTAAAACTGTTTTTT	CASSLSSGGGVKLFF	few	TRBJ1-4	TRBV28	-
TGTGCCAGCAGCGTTACCCGACAGGGACACTATCAGCCCCAGCATTTT	CASSVTRQGHYQPQHF	few	TRBJ1-5	TRBV2	TRBD1
TGTGCCAGCAGCCTTGGGTATGGCTACACCTTC	CASSLGYGYTF	-	TRBJ1-2	TRBV9	-
TGTGCCAGCAGCTTATCGGACACTGACTATGGCTACACCTTC	CASSLSDTDYGYTF	few	TRBJ1-2	TRBV7-8	-
TGTGCCAGCAGAGGGTCCCCGATCTACGAGCAGTACTTC	CASRGSPIYEQYF	many	TRBJ2-7	TRBV28	-
TGTGCCAGCAGCCAAGTTATAGAGACCCAGTACTTC	CASSQVIETQYF	many	TRBJ2-5	TRBV9	-
TGTGCCAGCAGCAAGGACAGCCAGATAAAAGAGACCCAGTACTTC	CASSKDSQIKETQYF	many	TRBJ2-5	TRBV21-1	-
TGCAGTGCTCCCGGGACTAGCGGGAGGAGGGATACGCAGTATTTT	CSAPGTSGRRDTQYF	many	TRBJ2-3	TRBV20-1	TRBD2
TGTGCCAGCAGCCAAGGGACAGCGGGCGGCTTCTTC	CASSQGTAGGFF	many	TRBJ2-1	TRBV14	-
TGTGCCAGCAGCTCTCCGCGACGGACAGGGAGCTCTGGGGCCAACGTCCTGACTTTC	CASSSPRRTGSSGANVLTF	-	TRBJ2-6	TRBV28	TRBD1
TGCAGTGCTAGAGAGGATCGGCGGGAGGACGAGCAGTTCTTC	CSAREDRREDEQFF	few	TRBJ2-1	TRBV20-1	TRBD2
TGTGCCAGCAGCTCGGGGGCACCGGGACAGGGTCGCTATGGCTACACCTTC	CASSSGAPGQGRYGYTF	-	TRBJ1-2	TRBV5-6	TRBD1
TGTGCCAGCAGACTAGCGGGAGGGTCCTACGAGCAGTACTTC	CASRLAGGSYEQYF	many	TRBJ2-7	TRBV6-2/TRBV6-3	TRBD2
TGCAGTGCTCAGATATGGAGTAATTCACCCCTCCACTTT	CSAQIWSNSPLHF	few	TRBJ1-6	TRBV20-1	-
TGTGCCAGCACCCCCAATTGGGGTAGCGGGAGAGGCGGAGCCAAAAACATTCAGTACTTC	CASTPNWGSGRGGAKNIQYF	many	TRBJ2-4	TRBV2	TRBD2
TGTGCCAGCGGAATGGGCGCGAACACTGAAGCTTTCTTT	CASGMGANTEAFF	many	TRBJ1-1	TRBV6-5	-
TGTGCCAGCAGTCCCTTCACAGATACGCAGTATTTT	CASSPFTDTQYF	many	TRBJ2-3	TRBV27	-
TGTGCCAGCAGCGCGCTGAGCGGGAGGTCGACCGGGGAGCTGTTTTTT	CASSALSGRSTGELFF	many	TRBJ2-2	TRBV6-5	TRBD2